A selection of T cell receptor beta chains follows, all from one sample in a study of blood T cell repertoires in COVID-19. Measured with immunoSEQ multiplex PCR; TCRdb has only the in-frame clones, and not every one. The table lists 150,000 or so clones, about 86% of them singletons. The sequencing input was peripheral blood. The receptors here all came from a woman aged 60-75 years with acute or convalescent COVID-19. CDR3s include the opening cysteine and the closing phenylalanine or tryptophan. The D gene is left open where the match is weak. Only some rows state a clone size, as once, few, many or a class for expanded clones.

>NA|TRBJ2-7|NA|TRBV5-1
CASSLYFGGQPSYEQYF
TGCGCCAGCAGCTTGTATTTCGGTGGGCAGCCCTCCTACGAGCAGTACTTC
>NA|TRBJ1-6|NA|TRBV5-6
CASSSGFGSPLHF
TGTGCCAGCAGCTCTGGTTTCGGTTCACCCCTCCACTTT
>TRBD1|TRBJ2-1|NA|TRBV7-9
CASSLHGQEGYNEQFF
TGTGCCAGCAGCTTACACGGACAGGAAGGATACAATGAGCAGTTCTTC
>TRBD1|TRBJ2-1|NA|TRBV3-1/TRBV3-2
CASSQQSGTGTEQFF
TGTGCCAGCAGCCAACAATCCGGGACAGGCACTGAGCAGTTCTTC
>TRBD2|TRBJ2-3|NA|TRBV7-8
CASTTRRASGDTDTQYF
TGTGCCAGCACCACAAGGAGGGCTAGCGGGGACACAGATACGCAGTATTTT
>TRBD2|TRBJ2-7|few|TRBV2
CASLREASYEQYF
TGTGCCAGCCTCCGGGAGGCTTCCTACGAGCAGTACTTC
>TRBD1|TRBJ2-1|NA|TRBV5-4
CASSPGQSSYNEQFF
TGTGCCAGCAGCCCGGGACAGAGCTCCTACAATGAGCAGTTCTTC
>TRBD1|TRBJ1-2|once|TRBV4-1
CASAERDSPNYGYTF
TGCGCCAGTGCAGAAAGGGACAGTCCTAACTATGGCTACACCTTC
>TRBD1|TRBJ2-3|NA|TRBV11-3
CASSPRTGSTTDTQYF
TGTGCCAGCAGCCCCCGGACAGGTTCCACGACAGATACGCAGTATTTT
>NA|TRBJ2-3|NA|TRBV4-2
CASSQGALALTDTQYF
TGTGCCAGCAGCCAAGGGGCACTAGCCCTGACAGATACGCAGTATTTT
>TRBD1|TRBJ2-1|NA|TRBV27
CASSRQGKGLKLTYYNEQFF
TGTGCCAGCAGTAGACAGGGGAAGGGCCTTAAACTCACCTATTACAATGAGCAGTTCTTC
>TRBD2|TRBJ2-3|NA|TRBV5-4
CASSLPGLAGVTTDTQYF
TGTGCCAGCAGCCTGCCGGGACTAGCGGGGGTGACCACAGATACGCAGTATTTT
>NA|TRBJ1-1|NA|TRBV3-1/TRBV3-2
CASSQPRGQGAAEAFF
TGTGCCAGCAGCCAACCTAGGGGACAAGGAGCGGCTGAAGCTTTCTTT
>NA|TRBJ2-3|NA|TRBV5-1
CASSWGLQISTDTQYF
TGCGCCAGCAGTTGGGGGCTGCAAATAAGCACAGATACGCAGTATTTT
>TRBD1|TRBJ1-5|once|TRBV6-2/TRBV6-3
CASSRRTGGEGPQHF
TGTGCCAGCAGCCGCCGGACAGGGGGCGAGGGCCCCCAGCATTTT
>TRBD1|TRBJ2-7|few|TRBV4-1
CASSGPGQGVHEQYF
TGCGCCAGCAGCGGACCGGGACAGGGGGTCCACGAGCAGTACTTC
>NA|TRBJ2-7|NA|TRBV7-8
CASSLGGTAYEQYF
TGTGCCAGCAGCTTAGGCGGGACAGCTTACGAGCAGTACTTC
>NA|TRBJ2-3|NA|TRBV30
CAWNQDSYTDTQYF
TGTGCCTGGAATCAGGACAGCTACACAGATACGCAGTATTTT
>NA|TRBJ1-1|NA|TRBV6-5
CASSISGRRDTEAFF
TGTGCCAGCAGTATTTCAGGGCGCAGGGACACTGAAGCTTTCTTT
>NA|TRBJ1-3|NA|TRBV9
CASSPRRVLSGNTIYF
TGTGCCAGCAGCCCGAGGCGGGTACTCTCTGGAAACACCATATATTTT
>NA|TRBJ1-2|NA|TRBV5-5
CASSLGVTLDYGYTF
TGTGCCAGCAGCTTGGGGGTCACCCTAGACTATGGCTACACCTTC
>NA|TRBJ2-3|NA|TRBV3-1/TRBV3-2
CASSQVWGRSTDTQYF
TGTGCCAGCAGCCAAGTATGGGGGCGAAGCACAGATACGCAGTATTTT
>NA|TRBJ2-7|NA|TRBV2
CASSLGGVYEQYF
TGTGCCAGCAGCCTGGGCGGGGTCTACGAGCAGTACTTC
>NA|TRBJ2-7|NA|TRBV13
CASSLRERYEQYF
TGTGCCAGCAGCTTACGAGAGCGCTACGAGCAGTACTTC
>TRBD1|TRBJ1-6|NA|TRBV28
CASSPTSPTGMSPLHF
TGTGCCAGCAGTCCCACCTCTCCGACAGGGATGTCACCCCTCCACTTT
>NA|TRBJ2-1|NA|TRBV9
CASSAEAGSSYNEQFF
TGTGCCAGCAGCGCAGAGGCGGGCAGCTCCTACAATGAGCAGTTCTTC
>NA|TRBJ2-7|NA|TRBV27
CASGLTGTYEQYF
TGTGCCAGCGGTCTGACGGGGACCTACGAGCAGTACTTC
>NA|TRBJ1-5|NA|TRBV28
CASTRRNQPQHF
TGTGCCAGCACTAGACGAAATCAGCCCCAGCATTTT
>NA|TRBJ2-3|NA|TRBV11-3
CASSPAGTDTQYF
TGTGCCAGCAGCCCGGCAGGGACAGATACGCAGTATTTT
>TRBD1|TRBJ1-2|NA|TRBV5-5
CASSLLQGGGYTF
TGTGCCAGCAGCCTATTACAGGGGGGAGGCTACACCTTC
>TRBD1|TRBJ1-4|few|TRBV14
CASSQEQGFGEKLFF
TGTGCCAGCAGCCAAGAACAGGGGTTTGGTGAAAAACTGTTTTTT
>NA|TRBJ1-6|NA|TRBV6-5
CASSYRSGVSPLHF
TGTGCCAGCAGTTACAGGAGTGGTGTTTCACCCCTCCACTTT
>TRBD2|TRBJ2-2|NA|TRBV13
CASRSPIAGITGELFF
TGTGCCAGCAGGAGCCCCATAGCGGGCATCACCGGGGAGCTGTTTTTT
>TRBD1|TRBJ1-2|NA|TRBV7-2
CASSAGQVGYGYTF
TGTGCCAGCAGCGCGGGACAGGTTGGCTATGGCTACACCTTC
>TRBD2|TRBJ2-3|NA|TRBV11-3
CASSFSGGALTDTQYF
TGTGCCAGCAGCTTTAGCGGGGGGGCTCTCACAGATACGCAGTATTTT
>NA|TRBJ2-7|NA|TRBV5-1
CASSAGPYEQYF
TGCGCCAGCAGCGCGGGACCCTACGAGCAGTACTTC
>TRBD1|TRBJ1-1|once|TRBV7-2
CASSSSYRDRNTEAFF
TGTGCCAGCAGCTCGTCTTACCGGGACAGGAACACTGAAGCTTTCTTT
>NA|TRBJ2-2|few|TRBV11-2
CASSLGTVGELFF
TGTGCCAGCAGCTTAGGGACAGTCGGGGAGCTGTTTTTT
>NA|TRBJ1-2|NA|TRBV18
CASSSTQGSDGYTF
TGTGCCAGCTCATCAACTCAGGGTTCGGATGGCTACACCTTC
>NA|TRBJ1-6|NA|TRBV29-1
CSASREANSPLHF
TGCAGCGCGAGCCGGGAGGCGAATTCACCCCTCCACTTT
>NA|TRBJ1-1|NA|TRBV28
CASSLAGLEEAFF
TGTGCCAGCAGTTTGGCGGGGCTGGAGGAAGCTTTCTTT
>TRBD1|TRBJ1-2|NA|TRBV6-6
CASSLPARGPNYGYTF
TGTGCCAGCAGTCTACCGGCAAGGGGGCCTAACTATGGCTACACCTTC
>TRBD1|TRBJ1-2|few|TRBV5-1
CASSLGQGAYGYTF
TGCGCCAGCAGCTTGGGGCAGGGGGCCTATGGCTACACCTTC
>NA|TRBJ1-5|NA|TRBV10-3
CAISELPGENQPQHF
TGTGCCATCAGTGAGTTACCGGGGGAGAATCAGCCCCAGCATTTT